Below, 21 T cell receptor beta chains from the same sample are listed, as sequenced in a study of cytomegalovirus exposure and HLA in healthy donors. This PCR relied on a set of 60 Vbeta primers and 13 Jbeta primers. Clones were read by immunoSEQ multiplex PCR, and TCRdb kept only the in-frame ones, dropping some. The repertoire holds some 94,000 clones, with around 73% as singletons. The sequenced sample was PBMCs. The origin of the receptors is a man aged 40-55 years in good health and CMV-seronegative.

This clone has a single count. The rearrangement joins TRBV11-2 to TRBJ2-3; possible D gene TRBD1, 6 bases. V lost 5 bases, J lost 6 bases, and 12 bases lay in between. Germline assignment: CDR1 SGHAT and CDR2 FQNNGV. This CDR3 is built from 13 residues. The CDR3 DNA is TGTGCCAGCAGCACTTCGAGGGGGGATACGCAGTATTTT. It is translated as CASSTSRGDTQYF.

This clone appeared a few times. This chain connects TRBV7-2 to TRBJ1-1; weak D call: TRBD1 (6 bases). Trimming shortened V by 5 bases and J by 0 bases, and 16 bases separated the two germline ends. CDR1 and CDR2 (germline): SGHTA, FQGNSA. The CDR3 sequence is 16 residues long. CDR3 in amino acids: CASSHHPGQLNTEAFF. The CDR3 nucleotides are TGTGCCAGCAGCCACCACCCCGGACAGCTGAACACTGAAGCTTTCTTT.

The CDR3 DNA reads TGTGCCAGCAGTGCAGAAGGAGGAAATACCGGGGAGCTGTTTTTT. It translates to CASSAEGGNTGELFF. The chain combines TRBV2 with TRBJ2-2, with a weak D call TRBD2 (5 bases). There are 15 residues in the CDR3. Trimming cost V 4 bases and J 5 bases, with 14 bases left between them. Germline V gives CDR1 SNHLY, CDR2 FYNNEI.

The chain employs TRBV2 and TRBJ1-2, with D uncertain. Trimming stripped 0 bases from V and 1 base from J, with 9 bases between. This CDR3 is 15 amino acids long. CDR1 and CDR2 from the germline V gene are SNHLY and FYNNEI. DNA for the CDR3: TGTGCCAGCAGTGAAGCTGGTCAGAATAACTATGGCTACACCTTC. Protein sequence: CASSEAGQNNYGYTF.

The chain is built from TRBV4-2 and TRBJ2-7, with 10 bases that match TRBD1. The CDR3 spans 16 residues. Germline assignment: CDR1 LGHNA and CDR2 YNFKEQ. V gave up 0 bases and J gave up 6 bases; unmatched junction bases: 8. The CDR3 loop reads CASSQDRDRGVFEQYF. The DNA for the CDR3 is TGTGCCAGCAGCCAAGATAGGGACAGGGGAGTGTTCGAGCAGTACTTC.

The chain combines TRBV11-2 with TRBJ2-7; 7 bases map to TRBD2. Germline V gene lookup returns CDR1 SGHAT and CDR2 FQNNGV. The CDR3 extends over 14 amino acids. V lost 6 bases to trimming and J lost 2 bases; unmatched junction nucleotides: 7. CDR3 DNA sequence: TGTGCCAGCAGGCCTAGCGGAGGACCCTACGAGCAGTACTTC. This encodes CASRPSGGPYEQYF.

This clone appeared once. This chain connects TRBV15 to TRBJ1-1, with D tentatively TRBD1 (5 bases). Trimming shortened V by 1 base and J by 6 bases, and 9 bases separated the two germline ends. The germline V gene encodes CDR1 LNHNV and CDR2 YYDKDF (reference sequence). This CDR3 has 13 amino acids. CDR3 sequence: CATSRGGLAEAFF. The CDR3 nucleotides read TGTGCCACCAGCAGAGGGGGCTTAGCTGAAGCTTTCTTT.

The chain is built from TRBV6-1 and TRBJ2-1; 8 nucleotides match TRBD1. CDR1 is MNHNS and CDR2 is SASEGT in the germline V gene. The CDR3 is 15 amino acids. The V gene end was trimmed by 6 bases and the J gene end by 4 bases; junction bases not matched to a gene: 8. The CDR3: CASSDGQGGYNEQFF. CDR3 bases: TGTGCCAGCAGCGATGGACAGGGCGGTTACAATGAGCAGTTCTTC.

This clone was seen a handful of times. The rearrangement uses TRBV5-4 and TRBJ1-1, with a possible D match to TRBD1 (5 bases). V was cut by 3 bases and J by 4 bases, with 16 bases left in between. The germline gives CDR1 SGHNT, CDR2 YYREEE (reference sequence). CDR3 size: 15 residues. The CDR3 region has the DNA TGTGCCAGCAGCTGGTTGACAACAGGTAGCACTGAAGCTTTCTTT. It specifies CASSWLTTGSTEAFF.

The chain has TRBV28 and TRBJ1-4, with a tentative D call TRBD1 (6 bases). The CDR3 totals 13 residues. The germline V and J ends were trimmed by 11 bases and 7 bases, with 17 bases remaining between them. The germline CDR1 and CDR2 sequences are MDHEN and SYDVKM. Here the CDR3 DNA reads TGTGCCTACGGGGGGGCGGTTGGTGAAAAACTGTTTTTT. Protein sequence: CAYGGAVGEKLFF.

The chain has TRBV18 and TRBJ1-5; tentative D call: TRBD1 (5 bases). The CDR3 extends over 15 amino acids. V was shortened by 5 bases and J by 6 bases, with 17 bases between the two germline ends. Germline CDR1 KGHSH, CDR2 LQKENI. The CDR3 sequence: CASSINSPGAQPQHF. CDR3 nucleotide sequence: TGTGCCAGCTCAATTAACTCACCTGGGGCTCAGCCCCAGCATTTT.

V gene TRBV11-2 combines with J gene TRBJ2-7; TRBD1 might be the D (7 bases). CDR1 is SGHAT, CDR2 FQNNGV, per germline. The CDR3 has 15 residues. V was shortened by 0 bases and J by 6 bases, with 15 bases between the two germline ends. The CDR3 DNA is TGTGCCAGCAGCTTAGAGGGGGGACAGATTCTCGAGCAGTACTTC. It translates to CASSLEGGQILEQYF.

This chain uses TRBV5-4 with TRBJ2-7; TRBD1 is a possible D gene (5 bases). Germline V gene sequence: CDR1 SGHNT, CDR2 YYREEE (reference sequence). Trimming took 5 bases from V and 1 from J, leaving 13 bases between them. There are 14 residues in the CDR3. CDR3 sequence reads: CASRWGRRSYEQYF. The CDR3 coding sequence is TGTGCCAGCAGATGGGGCCGCCGTTCCTACGAGCAGTACTTC.

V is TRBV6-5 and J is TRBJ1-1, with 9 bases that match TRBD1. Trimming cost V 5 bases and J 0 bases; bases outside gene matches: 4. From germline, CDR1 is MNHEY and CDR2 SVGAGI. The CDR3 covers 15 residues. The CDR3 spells CASSPQGAMNTEAFF. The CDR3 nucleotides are TGTGCCAGCAGTCCACAGGGGGCCATGAACACTGAAGCTTTCTTT.

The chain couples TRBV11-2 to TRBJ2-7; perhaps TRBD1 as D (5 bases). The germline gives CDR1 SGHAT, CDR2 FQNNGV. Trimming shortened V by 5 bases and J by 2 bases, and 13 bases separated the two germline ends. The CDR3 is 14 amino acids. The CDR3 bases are TGTGCCAGCAGCCCCGACTGGGGCACCTACGAGCAGTACTTC. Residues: CASSPDWGTYEQYF.

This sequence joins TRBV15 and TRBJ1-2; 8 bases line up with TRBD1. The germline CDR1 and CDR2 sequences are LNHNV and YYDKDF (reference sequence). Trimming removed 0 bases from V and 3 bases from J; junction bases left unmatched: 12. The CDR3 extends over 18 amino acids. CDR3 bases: TGTGCCACCAGCAGAGATTTAACTATGGCAGGGGGCTACTATGGCTACACCTTC. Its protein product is CATSRDLTMAGGYYGYTF.

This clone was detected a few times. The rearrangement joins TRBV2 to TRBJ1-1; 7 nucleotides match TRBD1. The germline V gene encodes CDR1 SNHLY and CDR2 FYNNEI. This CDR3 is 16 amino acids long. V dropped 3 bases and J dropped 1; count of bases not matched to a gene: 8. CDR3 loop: CASSETLTGRNTEAFF. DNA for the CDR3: TGTGCCAGCAGTGAGACCTTGACAGGGAGGAACACTGAAGCTTTCTTT.

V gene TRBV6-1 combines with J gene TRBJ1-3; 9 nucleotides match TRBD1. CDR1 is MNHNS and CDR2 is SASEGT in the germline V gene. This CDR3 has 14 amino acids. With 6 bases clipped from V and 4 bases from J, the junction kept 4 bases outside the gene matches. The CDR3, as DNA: TGTGCCAGCAGGCGGACAGGGGACGGAAACACCATATATTTT. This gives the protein CASRRTGDGNTIYF.

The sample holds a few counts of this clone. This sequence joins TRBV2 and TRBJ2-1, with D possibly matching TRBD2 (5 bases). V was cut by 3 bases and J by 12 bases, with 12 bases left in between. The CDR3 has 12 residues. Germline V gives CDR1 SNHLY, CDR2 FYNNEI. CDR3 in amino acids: CASSEALVRQFF. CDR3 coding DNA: TGTGCCAGCAGTGAGGCACTAGTTAGGCAGTTCTTC.

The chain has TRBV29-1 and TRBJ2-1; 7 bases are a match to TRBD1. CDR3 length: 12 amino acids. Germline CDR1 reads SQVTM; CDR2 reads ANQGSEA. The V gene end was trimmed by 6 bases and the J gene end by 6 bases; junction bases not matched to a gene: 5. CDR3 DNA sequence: TGCAGCGTCAACAGGGGTCGCAATGAGCAGTTCTTC. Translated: CSVNRGRNEQFF.

CDR3 amino acids: CASSRGLNSYNEQFF. Here the CDR3 DNA reads TGTGCCAGCAGCAGGGGACTTAACTCCTACAATGAGCAGTTCTTC. The chain links TRBV5-4 to TRBJ2-1, with D possibly TRBD2 on 6 matching bases. Trimming shortened V by 4 bases and J by 0 bases, and 11 bases separated the two germline ends. Germline V lookup: CDR1 SGHNT, CDR2 YYREEE (reference sequence). The CDR3 sequence is 15 residues long. Based on the CDR3 plus reference TRBV5-4 and TRBJ2-1, the full variable domain is ETGVTQSPTHLIKTRGQQVTLRCSSQSGHNTVSWYQQALGQGPQFIFQYYREEENGRGNFPPRFSGLQFPNYSSELNVNALELDDSALYLCASSRGLNSYNEQFFGPGTRLTVL.